Each of the 3 T cell receptor beta chains below was sequenced from the same sample in a study of lymphopenia after photon versus proton radiotherapy. Data came from immunoSEQ multiplex PCR; TCRdb stores just in-frame clones and leaves some out. Of around 50,000 clones in the sample, around 84% were seen once. Sample: peripheral blood, taken from a patient treated with proton-based radiotherapy. The receptors were sampled from a man between 60 and 70 years old with pancreatic cancer.

The chain links TRBV5-4 to TRBJ2-7; either TRBD1 or TRBD2 may fit D (5 bases each). Germline V CDR1 and CDR2: SGHNT, YYREEE (reference sequence). This CDR3 region has 15 residues. Trimming left V 2 bases short and J 1 base short, with 13 bases between. CDR3: CASSFKGRTSYEQYF. The CDR3 bases are TGTGCCAGCAGCTTTAAGGGACGGACGTCCTACGAGCAGTACTTC.

The rearrangement joins TRBV19 to TRBJ2-2; 15 bases line up with TRBD2. V was clipped by 6 bases and J by 3 bases; unmatched bases: 11. From germline, CDR1 is LNHDA and CDR2 SQIVND (reference sequence). The CDR3 contains 19 residues. The CDR3 bases are TGTGCCAGTAGGGTGAGGACTAGCGGGAGGGCACGCGACACCGGGGAGCTGTTTTTT. This sequence encodes CASRVRTSGRARDTGELFF.

The J gene is TRBJ2-7, the V gene TRBV7-6, with D perhaps TRBD1 or TRBD2 (5 bases each). The CDR3 contains 14 residues. CDR1 is SGHVS and CDR2 is FNYEAQ in the germline V gene. V lost 1 base to trimming and J lost 2 bases, with 9 bases between them. DNA of the CDR3: TGTGCCAGCAGCTTAGGGGACCCAGCCTACGAGCAGTACTTC. Amino acid sequence: CASSLGDPAYEQYF.